The 22 T cell receptor beta chains reported below all come from one sample, sequenced in a study of cytomegalovirus exposure and HLA in healthy donors. Amplification used 60 Vbeta primers and 13 Jbeta primers. Method: immunoSEQ multiplex PCR; TCRdb's copy keeps in-frame clones and lacks some. The repertoire consists of 80,000 or so clones, with 10% occurring once and the leading ten covering approximately 25%. Source material: PBMCs. The receptors were gathered from a man aged 60-69 years in good health and CMV-seropositive.

This clone was observed a few times. The chain has TRBV19 and TRBJ1-3; D is possibly TRBD1 (6 bases). CDR3 length equals 15 residues. V was pared by 3 bases and J by 0 bases, with 9 bases between. Germline CDR1 reads LNHDA; CDR2 reads SQIVND (reference sequence). The CDR3: CASSMQDSSGNTIYF. CDR3 coding DNA: TGTGCCAGTAGTATGCAGGACAGCTCTGGAAACACCATATATTTT.

There are a few counts of this clone. V usage is TRBV2 and J usage is TRBJ2-7; 8 bases are shared with TRBD1. The CDR3 has 13 residues. Germline loops: CDR1 SNHLY, CDR2 FYNNEI. The V segment lost 7 bases and the J segment 2 bases; nucleotides outside the gene matches: 4. The CDR3 sequence: CASKMTGAYEQYV. In DNA, the CDR3 is TGTGCCAGCAAGATGACAGGGGCCTACGAGCAGTACGTC.

This clone turned up a few times. This rearrangement joins TRBV9 to TRBJ2-3; D gene unclear. V lost 3 bases to trimming and J lost 4 bases, with 6 bases between them. The germline V gene has CDR1 SGDLS and CDR2 YYNGEE. The CDR3 covers 12 residues. Here the CDR3 DNA reads TGTGCCAGCAGCGGAGACTCAGATACGCAGTATTTT. Translation: CASSGDSDTQYF.

This clone has only a few counts. The chain is built from TRBV7-6 and TRBJ2-5; 9 bases are shared with TRBD1. The CDR3 covers 15 residues. V was pared by 7 bases and J by 3 bases, with 9 bases of the junction left unmatched. Germline-derived CDR1 and CDR2 are SGHVS and FNYEAQ. The CDR3 reads CASTEGQGRKETQYF. As DNA, the CDR3 is TGTGCCAGCACTGAAGGACAGGGGCGGAAAGAGACCCAGTACTTC.

This chain links TRBV9 with TRBJ1-3; D may be TRBD1 (6 bases). Germline assignment: CDR1 SGDLS and CDR2 YYNGEE. Trimming shortened V by 0 bases and J by 1 base, and 8 bases separated the two germline ends. The CDR3 is 15 residues long. In DNA form, the CDR3 reads TGTGCCAGCAGCGTAGAGGGGGATTCTGGAAACACCATATATTTT. It encodes CASSVEGDSGNTIYF.

This clone was seen only a few times. J is TRBJ2-3 and V is TRBV5-1; 13 positions match TRBD2. V lost 3 bases to trimming and J lost 2 bases; unmatched junction nucleotides: 6. CDR1 is SGHRS, CDR2 YFSETQ, per germline. The CDR3 totals 17 residues. The CDR3 nucleotides read TGCGCCAGCAGCTCCCGACTAGCGGGGGGAAACACAGATACGCAGTATTTT. Its translation is CASSSRLAGGNTDTQYF.

This chain uses TRBV4-2 with TRBJ1-3; D gene uncertain. The CDR3 is 15 amino acids. The germline V gene encodes CDR1 LGHNA and CDR2 YNFKEQ. V was pared by 0 bases and J by 0 bases, with 6 bases between. This CDR3 reads CASSQEVASGNTIYF. The DNA of the CDR3 is TGTGCCAGCAGCCAAGAGGTGGCCTCTGGAAACACCATATATTTT.

CDR3 protein: CASSRTSGEGTDTQYF. Here the CDR3 DNA reads TGTGCCAGCAGCAGGACTAGCGGCGAGGGCACAGATACGCAGTATTTT. V usage is TRBV7-2 and J usage is TRBJ2-3; TRBD2 agrees at 10 bases. The length of the CDR3 is 16 residues. V shed 5 bases, J shed 1 base, and the junction held 6 bases outside the gene matches. Germline loops: CDR1 SGHTA, CDR2 FQGNSA.

This clone showed up many times. The J gene is TRBJ2-7, the V gene TRBV6-1; no definite D call. Trimming shortened V by 6 bases and J by 0 bases, and 12 bases separated the two germline ends. Looked up from germline, CDR1 is MNHNS and CDR2 is SASEGT. CDR3 size: 14 residues. This CDR3 is CASRIDFSSYEQYF. The CDR3 nucleotides read TGTGCCAGCAGGATCGACTTTAGCTCCTACGAGCAGTACTTC.

The sample holds a few counts of this clone. V gene TRBV30 combines with J gene TRBJ2-1; 10 bases map to TRBD1. V lost 6 bases to trimming and J lost 7 bases; unmatched junction nucleotides: 6. Germline V gene data show CDR1 as GTSNPN and CDR2 as SVGIG (reference sequence). The CDR3 runs to 13 residues. DNA for the CDR3: TGTGCCTGCCCTGGACAGGGGGGGAATGAGCAGTTCTTC. The encoded protein is CACPGQGGNEQFF.

This clone came up a few times. The chain combines TRBV10-3 with TRBJ2-7, with D possibly matching TRBD2 (6 bases). Trimming removed 6 bases at V and 0 bases at J, with 12 bases between. Germline V gives CDR1 ENHRY, CDR2 SYGVKD. This CDR3 is built from 14 residues. The CDR3 loop reads CAISSSESSYEQYV. Here the CDR3 DNA reads TGTGCCATCAGCTCTAGCGAGAGCTCCTACGAGCAGTACGTC.

This chain joins TRBV29-1 and TRBJ2-3; D not certain. Germline V gene sequence: CDR1 SQVTM, CDR2 ANQGSEA. Trimming shortened V by 1 base and J by 2 bases, and 13 bases separated the two germline ends. The CDR3 is 15 residues long. CDR3 nucleotide sequence: TGCAGCGTTGAAGGCGGCCCCTCATCCACAGATACGCAGTATTTT. Protein sequence: CSVEGGPSSTDTQYF.

The gene calls are TRBV2 and TRBJ2-1; possible D gene TRBD2, 7 bases. Between the trimmed V and J ends, which lost 10 bases and 6 bases, there was a span of 19 bases. This CDR3 has 14 amino acids. CDR1 and CDR2 (germline): SNHLY, FYNNEI. In DNA form, the CDR3 reads TGTGCCACCAGATCGGGGGGCGGGCCCAATGAGCAGTTCTTC. Protein: CATRSGGGPNEQFF.

This clone was counted a few times. The V and J genes are TRBV4-1 and TRBJ2-5, with D possibly being TRBD2 (5 bases). This CDR3 contains 13 residues. Looked up from germline, CDR1 is MGHRA and CDR2 is YSYEKL. V was cut by 0 bases and J by 12 bases, with 14 bases left in between. The CDR3 here is CASSQDRGSPKYF. Written as DNA, the CDR3 is TGCGCCAGCAGCCAAGATCGAGGGAGCCCCAAGTACTTC.

The genes are TRBV7-3 and TRBJ2-3; 9 nucleotides line up with TRBD1. J lost 3 bases, V lost 6 bases, and 4 bases had no gene match. The germline V gene has CDR1 SGHTA and CDR2 FQGTGA. The CDR3 consists of 14 residues. The DNA of the CDR3 is TGTGCCAGCAGTCCGGACAGGGGAACAGATACGCAGTATTTT. As protein: CASSPDRGTDTQYF.

The chain recombines TRBV14 with TRBJ1-3; 9 nucleotides agree with TRBD1. CDR1 and CDR2 (germline): SGHDN, FVKESK. The CDR3 is 16 residues long. The junction had 5 bases not matched to a gene; V was cut back by 2 bases and J by 3 bases. The CDR3 nucleotides are TGTGCCAGCAGCCAACCCGGGACAGGGTTTGGAAACACCATATATTTT. Translating gives CASSQPGTGFGNTIYF.

The chain is built from TRBV5-1 and TRBJ2-7; 8 bases map to TRBD2. The CDR3 consists of 15 residues. Per germline, CDR1 SGHRS and CDR2 YFSETQ. V gave up 1 base and J gave up 4 bases; unmatched junction bases: 7. Here the CDR3 DNA reads TGCGCCAGCAGCTTGATAACGGGGGGGGCTTACGAGCAGTACTTC. Translation gives CASSLITGGAYEQYF.

This clone was observed a few times. The chain employs TRBV4-1 and TRBJ1-5, with 7 bases matching TRBD1. Trimming cost V 4 bases and J 3 bases; bases outside gene matches: 3. In germline, CDR1 is MGHRA, CDR2 YSYEKL. The CDR3 runs 14 residues. CDR3 in DNA: TGCGCCAGCAGCCTCGGACAGGTCAATCAGCCCCAGCATTTT. Its protein is CASSLGQVNQPQHF.

The V and J genes are TRBV5-1 and TRBJ1-4; no clear D. V shed 0 bases and J shed 3 bases, with 6 bases lying between them. The CDR3 is 14 residues long. CDR1 is SGHRS, CDR2 YFSETQ, per germline. The CDR3 loop reads CASSLGQANEKLFF. The CDR3 bases are TGCGCCAGCAGCTTGGGGCAGGCTAATGAAAAACTGTTTTTT.

This clone showed up just a few times. The chain recombines TRBV30 with TRBJ1-1; D unresolved. The CDR3 contains 13 residues. The V and J ends lost 0 bases and 3 bases respectively, with 8 bases between them. In germline, CDR1 is GTSNPN, CDR2 SVGIG (reference sequence). The CDR3 DNA reads TGTGCCTGGAGTGTACGACATGACACTGAAGCTTTCTTT. As protein: CAWSVRHDTEAFF.

The chain uses TRBV27 and TRBJ2-5; perhaps TRBD1 as D (5 bases). The V end was cut by 0 bases, the J end by 2 bases, with 10 bases between. The CDR3 totals 15 residues. Germline V gene data show CDR1 as MNHEY and CDR2 as SMNVEV (reference sequence). The CDR3: CASSLSGPGQETQYF. The CDR3 bases are TGTGCCAGCAGTTTATCGGGGCCAGGACAAGAGACCCAGTACTTC.

This rearrangement joins TRBV13 to TRBJ2-1, with 9 positions matching TRBD2. The J segment lost 5 bases and the V segment lost 0 bases, leaving 5 bases of the junction unmatched. Germline CDR1 reads PRHDT; CDR2 reads FYEKMQ (reference sequence). The CDR3 is 16 amino acids. For the CDR3, the DNA is TGTGCCAGCAGCTTAGGGGGTAGCGGGAGCCACAATGAGCAGTTCTTC. Its translation is CASSLGGSGSHNEQFF.